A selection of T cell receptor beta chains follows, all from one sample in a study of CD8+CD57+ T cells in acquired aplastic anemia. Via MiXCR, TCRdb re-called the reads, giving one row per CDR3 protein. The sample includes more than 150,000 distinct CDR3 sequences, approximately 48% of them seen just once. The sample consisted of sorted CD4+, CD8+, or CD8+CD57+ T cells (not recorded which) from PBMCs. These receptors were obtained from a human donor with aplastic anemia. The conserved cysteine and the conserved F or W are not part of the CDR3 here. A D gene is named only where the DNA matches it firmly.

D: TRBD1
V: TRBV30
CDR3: AWTRDRGQEQY

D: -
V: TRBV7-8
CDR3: ASSPTGYEQY

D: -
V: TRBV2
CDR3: ASSGGNFYGYT

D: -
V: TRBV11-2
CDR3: ASSFEGGSYNEQF

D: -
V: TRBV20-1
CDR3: SAKTTVSETQY

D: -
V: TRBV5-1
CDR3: ASSYRPGSTSEQY

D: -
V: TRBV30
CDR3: AWSGGLQETQY

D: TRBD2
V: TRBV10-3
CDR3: AVGTSSFETQY

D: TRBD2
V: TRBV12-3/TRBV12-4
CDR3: ASSFSGGASDTQY

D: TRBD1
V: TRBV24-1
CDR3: ATSDWDRGPTQY

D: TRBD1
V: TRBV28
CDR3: ASGQGSWEQY

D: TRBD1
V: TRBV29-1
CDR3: SVVHRGAAF

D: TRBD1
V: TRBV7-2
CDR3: ASSGGQGSYTEAF

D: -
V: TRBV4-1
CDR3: ASSPGPAARDGYT

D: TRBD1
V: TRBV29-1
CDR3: STIAGTGVTEAF

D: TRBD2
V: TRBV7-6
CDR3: ASSGPGLAGLTDTQY

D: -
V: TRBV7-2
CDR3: ASSFVGRMNTEAF

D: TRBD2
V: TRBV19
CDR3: ASSTGLAGTGELF

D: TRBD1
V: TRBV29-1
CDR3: SVRQGAGEQY

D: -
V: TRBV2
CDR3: ASGNSNTEAF

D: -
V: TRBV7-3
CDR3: ASSRDGNYEQY

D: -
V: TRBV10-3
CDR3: ASSRAGANVLT

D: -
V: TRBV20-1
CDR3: SARLGSGGLSDTQY

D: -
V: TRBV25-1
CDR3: ASSESPTAWGGEELF

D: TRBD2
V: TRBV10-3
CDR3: AISRGLAGSGELF

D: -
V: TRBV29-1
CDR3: SVAHPDRRDTEAF

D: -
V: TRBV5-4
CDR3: ASTDDSYEQY

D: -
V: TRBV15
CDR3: ATSRVAGPIANEQF

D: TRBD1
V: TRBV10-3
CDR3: ASGPPGTGVEKLF

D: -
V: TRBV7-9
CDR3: ASSLSSGAAEKLF

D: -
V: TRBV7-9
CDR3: ASSLAVVNEKLF

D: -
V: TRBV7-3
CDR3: ASSGGGRELF

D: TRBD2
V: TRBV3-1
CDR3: ASSQRSSGGAAEQF

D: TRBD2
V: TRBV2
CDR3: ASTRTSGGGVDEQF

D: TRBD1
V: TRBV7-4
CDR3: ASSNVIAGQGSMAF

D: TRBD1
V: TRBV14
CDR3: ASSRDRLPGQGGNQPQH

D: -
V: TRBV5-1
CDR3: ASRPSGTDTQY

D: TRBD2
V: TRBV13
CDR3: ASSSRTSGRALDHNEQF

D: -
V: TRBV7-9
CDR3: ASRPDSYYEQY

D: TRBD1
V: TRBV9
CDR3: ASSVGGQGAYEQY

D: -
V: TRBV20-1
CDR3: SASAGDQPQH

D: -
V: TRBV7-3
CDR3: ASSLEGRYNSPLH

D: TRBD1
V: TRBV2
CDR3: ASSEDRGLGETQY

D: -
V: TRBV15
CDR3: ATSRDSPTDTQH

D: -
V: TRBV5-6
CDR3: ASSLGPSSDTQY

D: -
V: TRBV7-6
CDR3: ASAGQPGDEQY

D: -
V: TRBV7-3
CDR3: ASSLHGPYSNQPQH

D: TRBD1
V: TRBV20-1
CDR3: SARGQDFYSPLH

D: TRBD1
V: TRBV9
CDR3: ASSVSVGGQGLNEQF

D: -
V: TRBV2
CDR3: ATSARESTGELF

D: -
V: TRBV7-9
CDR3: ASSWDTTNTEAF

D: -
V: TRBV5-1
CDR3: ASSLVGLSGETQY